These T cell receptor beta chains were read from a single sample in a study of Ad26.COV2.S vaccination and SARS-CoV-2 variants. Sequenced by immunoSEQ multiplex PCR; TCRdb stores in-frame clones only, minus some. The sample includes 250,000 or so clones, around nine tenths of them seen just once. This specimen was peripheral blood, taken in a trial of Ad26.COV2.S vaccine versus placebo. The receptors here all came from a person between 18 and 59 years old who received the Ad26.COV2.S COVID-19 vaccine or a placebo. Both conserved end residues are part of each CDR3. D genes are given only for firm matches. Clone sizes are given selectively: once, few, many, or a class where the clone is expanded.

>TRBD2|-|TRBJ2-4|TRBV6-2/TRBV6-3
TGTGCCAGCAGTTACGGGACTACCAAAAACATTCAGTACTTC
CASSYGTTKNIQYF
>-|few|TRBJ2-1|TRBV12-3/TRBV12-4
TGTGCCAGCACCCCGGACTACCACAATGAGCAGTTCTTC
CASTPDYHNEQFF
>TRBD2|-|TRBJ2-7|TRBV6-2/TRBV6-3
TGTGCCAGCAGTTATGATAGCGGGTCCGGCGAGCAGTACTTC
CASSYDSGSGEQYF
>-|-|TRBJ1-4|TRBV9
TGTGCCAGCAGCCCAAACGATCCTAATGAAAAACTGTTTTTT
CASSPNDPNEKLFF
>-|-|TRBJ1-1|TRBV6-5
TGTGCCAGCAGTCCCGGGAGGGTTGGAGCTTTCTTT
CASSPGRVGAFF
>-|-|TRBJ2-7|TRBV3-1/TRBV3-2
TGTGCCAGCAGCCTTCCACCGGGCACCTCGTTTAAGCAGTACTTC
CASSLPPGTSFKQYF
>TRBD1|-|TRBJ1-5|TRBV4-2
TGTGCCAGCAGCCAAGGTCCGGGCGGACAGGGGATAAATCAGCCCCAGCATTTT
CASSQGPGGQGINQPQHF
>-|-|TRBJ1-6|TRBV4-2
TGTGCCAGCAGGGATGAGGCGGGGAACAGTTCACCCCTCCACTTT
CASRDEAGNSSPLHF
>-|once|TRBJ1-5|TRBV6-6
TGTGCCAGCAGTTACGGGGGGGGCAGCAATCAGCCCCAGCATTTT
CASSYGGGSNQPQHF
>-|-|TRBJ1-5|TRBV27
TGTGCCAGCAGTCCACAATGGGTTGAGGAGAGAAGCAATCAGCCCCAGCATTTT
CASSPQWVEERSNQPQHF
>-|-|TRBJ2-3|TRBV4-3
TGCGCCAGCAGCCAAGATAGGCTAGTGTACACAGATACGCAGTATTTT
CASSQDRLVYTDTQYF
>-|once|TRBJ2-2|TRBV2
TGTGCCAGCACCGAAGGGAGAGCGAACACCGGGGAGCTGTTTTTT
CASTEGRANTGELFF
>-|-|TRBJ1-1|TRBV28
TGTGCCAGCAGACCCCTGCAAGGGGACACTGAAGCTTTCTTT
CASRPLQGDTEAFF
>TRBD1|few|TRBJ1-5|TRBV19
TGTGCCAGTAGTGCCGGCCGGGGACAGATTGATCCTTGGCCCCAGCATTTT
CASSAGRGQIDPWPQHF
>TRBD2|-|TRBJ2-1|TRBV5-4
TGTGCCAGCAGCTTAATAGCGGGAGGGCCTAGGAATGAGCAGTTCTTC
CASSLIAGGPRNEQFF